This T cell receptor beta chain was retrieved from a study of blood T cell repertoires in COVID-19. Looking at the study overall: Material from acute and convalescent COVID-19 was sourced from the United States, Italy and Spain. PBMCs, B-cell-depleted T cells, or T cells provided the cDNA or gDNA that made up the material.

Authors' analysis steps: Amplification from reference gene primers served as the basis for estimated nucleated cell counts. Assay: immunoSEQ multiplex PCR; the TCRdb copy retains only in-frame clones and omits some. V and J calls and clone size are those listed in that table; D and trimming were worked out from the DNA. This table holds about 120,000 clones, more than 70% found once. V shed 6 bases and J shed 2 bases, with 13 bases lying between them. The CDR3 sequence is 14 residues long. The germline V gene has CDR1 SGHTA and CDR2 FQGNSA. The chain carries TRBV7-2 and TRBJ2-5; D may be TRBD1 (5 bases). Material for sequencing was peripheral blood. The clonotype was recovered from a human donor in a cohort sampled during active COVID-19. The CDR3 protein is CASRLHQGQETQYF. In DNA form, the CDR3 reads TGTGCCAGCAGACTTCATCAGGGTCAAGAGACCCAGTACTTC. The entire variable domain, with the rest obtained from reference TRBV7-2 and TRBJ2-5, is as follows: GAGVSQSPSNKVTEKGKDVELRCDPISGHTALYWYRQSLGQGLEFLIYFQGNSAPDKSGLPSDRFSAERTGGSVSTLTIQRTQQEDSAVYLCASRLHQGQETQYFGPGTRLLVL.